This T cell receptor (beta chain) derives from a study of OX40 agonist ivuxolimab in advanced cancers. Across the whole study: The study treated patients with ivuxolimab, an agonistic anti-OX40 (CD134) antibody. Study findings and constraints: CD8+ T cells (on average) carried more expanded clones than CD4+ T cells. Compared with others, partial responders at 0.1-3.0 mg/kg displayed clonal expansion among the lowest.

Between the trimmed V and J ends, which lost 4 bases and 0 bases, there was a span of 10 bases. CDR3 length: 15 residues. Looked up from germline, CDR1 is MDHEN and CDR2 is SYDVKM. Autoimmune disease history or systemic immunosuppression excluded patients. TCRdb's table, derived via immunoSEQ multiplex PCR, lists solely in-frame clones and lacks some. The sample holds about 98,000 clones, approximately 90% seen once. For this clone: Its antigen is still unknown.

The chain recombines TRBV28 with TRBJ2-4; perhaps TRBD2 as D (7 bases). This clonotype originated in an adult with an advanced solid tumor such as melanoma, head and neck, liver or kidney cancer. Sequenced here: CD4+ or CD8+ T cells sorted from blood, sampled in a trial of the OX40 agonist ivuxolimab. In DNA, the CDR3 is TGTGCCAGCAGTTCGGGGGGCCTAGCCAAAAACATTCAGTACTTC. Encoded protein: CASSSGGLAKNIQYF.